This TCR beta chain is drawn from a study of blood T cells in healthy people across ages. This clonotype has more than one count but fewer than ten. A second PCR, run for about 7 to 12 cycles, used a sample-barcoded 5' primer plus a J-beta primer mix. All cDNA molecules were each tagged by a template-switch adaptor with 12 random nucleotides. TCRdb reprocessed the 5' RACE reads via MiXCR and lists one record per CDR3 protein. The repertoire holds fewer than 900,000 distinct CDR3 sequences, with roughly 40% as singletons. Isolation yielded PBMCs, at least 7 million per sample, in every case. Germline V CDR1 and CDR2: MNHNS, SASEGT. This CDR3 has 18 amino acids. With V trimmed by 7 bases and J by 0 bases, 16 bases remained unmatched.

Source material: blood. V is TRBV6-1 and J is TRBJ2-3, with 7 bases lining up with TRBD1. The receptor was isolated from a man aged 18 to 35 in good health. CDR3 nucleotides: TGTGCCAGCAAGATCCCAACGTCAGGGGGTGGGAGCACAGATACGCAGTATTTT. Translation: CASKIPTSGGGSTDTQYF.